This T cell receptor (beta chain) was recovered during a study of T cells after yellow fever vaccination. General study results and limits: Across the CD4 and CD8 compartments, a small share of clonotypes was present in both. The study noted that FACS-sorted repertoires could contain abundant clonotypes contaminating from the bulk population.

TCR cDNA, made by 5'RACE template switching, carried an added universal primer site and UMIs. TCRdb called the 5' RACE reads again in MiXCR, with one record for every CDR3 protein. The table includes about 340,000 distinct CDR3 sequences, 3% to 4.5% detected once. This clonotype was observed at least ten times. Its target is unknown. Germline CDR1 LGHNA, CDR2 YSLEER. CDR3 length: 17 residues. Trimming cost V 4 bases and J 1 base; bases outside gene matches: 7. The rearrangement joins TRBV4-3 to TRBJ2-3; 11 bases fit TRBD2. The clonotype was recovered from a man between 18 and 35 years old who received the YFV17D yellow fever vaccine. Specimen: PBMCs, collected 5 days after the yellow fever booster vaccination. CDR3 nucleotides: TGCGCCAGCAGCCGCACGTTGACTAGCGGGGGCACAGATACGCAGTATTTT. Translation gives CASSRTLTSGGTDTQYF.